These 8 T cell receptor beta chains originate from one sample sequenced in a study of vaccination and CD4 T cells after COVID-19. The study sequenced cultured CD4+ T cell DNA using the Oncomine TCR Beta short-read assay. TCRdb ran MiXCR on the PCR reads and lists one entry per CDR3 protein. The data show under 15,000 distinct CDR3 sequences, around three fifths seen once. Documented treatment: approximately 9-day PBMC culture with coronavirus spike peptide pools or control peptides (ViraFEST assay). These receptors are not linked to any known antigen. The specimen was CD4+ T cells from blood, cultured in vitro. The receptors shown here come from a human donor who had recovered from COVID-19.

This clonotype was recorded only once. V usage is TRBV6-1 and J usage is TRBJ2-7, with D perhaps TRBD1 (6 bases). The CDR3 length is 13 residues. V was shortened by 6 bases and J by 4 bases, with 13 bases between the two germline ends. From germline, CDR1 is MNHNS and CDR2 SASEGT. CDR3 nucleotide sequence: TGTGCCAGCAGACAGGGTTCGGGATACGAGCAGTACTTC. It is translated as CASRQGSGYEQYF.

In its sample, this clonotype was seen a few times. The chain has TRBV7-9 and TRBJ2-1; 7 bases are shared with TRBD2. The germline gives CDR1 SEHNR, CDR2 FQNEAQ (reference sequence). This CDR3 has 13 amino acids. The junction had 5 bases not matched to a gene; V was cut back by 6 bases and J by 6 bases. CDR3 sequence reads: CASRGGALNEQFF. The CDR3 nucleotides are TGTGCCAGCAGGGGAGGGGCCCTCAATGAGCAGTTCTTC. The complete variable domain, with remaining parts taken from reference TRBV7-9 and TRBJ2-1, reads DTGVSQNPRHKITKRGQNVTFRCDPISEHNRLYWYRQTLGQGPEFLTYFQNEAQLEKSRLLSDRFSAERPKGSFSTLEIQRTEQGDSAMYLCASRGGALNEQFFGPGTRLTVL.

DNA of the CDR3: TGCAGTGCTAGAGACCGGGCCGCTAGCTCCTATAATTCACCCCTCCACTTT. It translates to CSARDRAASSYNSPLHF. The chain recombines TRBV20-1 with TRBJ1-6; D is uncertain. V gave up 0 bases and J gave up 0 bases, with 12 bases separating them. The CDR3 contains 17 residues. The germline V gene encodes CDR1 DFQATT and CDR2 SNEGSKA (reference sequence).

The CDR3 protein is CASSQELWGPGPPLHF. The DNA of the CDR3 is TGTGCCAGCAGCCAAGAATTGTGGGGGCCAGGTCCACCCCTCCACTTT. The chain is built from TRBV4-2 and TRBJ1-6; D is perhaps TRBD1 (6 bases). Trimming shortened V by 0 bases and J by 11 bases, and 17 bases separated the two germline ends. CDR3 length: 16 amino acids. Germline V gene sequence: CDR1 LGHNA, CDR2 YNFKEQ.

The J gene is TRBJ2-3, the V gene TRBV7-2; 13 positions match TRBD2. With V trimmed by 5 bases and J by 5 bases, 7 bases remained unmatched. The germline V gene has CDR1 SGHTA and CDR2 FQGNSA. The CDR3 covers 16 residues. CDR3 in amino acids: CASSQTSGGAQDTQYF. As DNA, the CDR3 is TGTGCCAGCAGCCAAACTAGCGGGGGGGCCCAAGATACGCAGTATTTT.

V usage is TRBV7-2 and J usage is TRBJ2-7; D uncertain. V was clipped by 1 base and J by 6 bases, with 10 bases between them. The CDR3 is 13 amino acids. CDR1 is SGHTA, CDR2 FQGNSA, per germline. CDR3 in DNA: TGTGCCAGCAGCTTAGATTCGGGCGGCGAGCAGTACTTC. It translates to CASSLDSGGEQYF.

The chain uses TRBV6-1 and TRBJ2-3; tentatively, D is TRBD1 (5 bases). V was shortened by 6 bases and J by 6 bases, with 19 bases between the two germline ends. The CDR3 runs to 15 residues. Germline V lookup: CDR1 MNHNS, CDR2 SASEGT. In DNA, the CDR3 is TGTGCCAGCAGCCCGGGTACAGGTAGAAGGGATACGCAGTATTTT. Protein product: CASSPGTGRRDTQYF.

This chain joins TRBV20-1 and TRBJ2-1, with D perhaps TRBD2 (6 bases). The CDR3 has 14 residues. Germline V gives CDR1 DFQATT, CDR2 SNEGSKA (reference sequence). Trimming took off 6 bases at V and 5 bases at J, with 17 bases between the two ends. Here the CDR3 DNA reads TGCAGTGCGCGCCCCCCGGGAGCCGACAATGAGCAGTTCTTC. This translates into CSARPPGADNEQFF.